Presented here are 7 T cell receptor beta chains from one specimen sequenced in a study of blood T cells in healthy people across ages. Combining a sample-barcoded 5' primer with a J-beta primer mix, a second PCR ran for about 7 to 12 cycles. TCRdb passed the 5' RACE reads through MiXCR, listing each CDR3 protein once. This sample yields about 280,000 distinct CDR3 sequences, of which roughly 26% are seen a single time; roughly 28% belongs to the top ten. Sequences were obtained from blood. The receptors originated from a woman aged 65 to 85 in good health.

V and J are TRBV7-6 and TRBJ2-5, with unresolved D. V was pared by 10 bases and J by 3 bases, with 3 bases between. The CDR3 has 9 residues. CDR1 SGHVS and CDR2 FNYEAQ come from the germline V gene. As DNA, the CDR3 is TGTGCCACCAAAGAGACCCAGTACTTC. Translating gives CATKETQYF.

The V gene is TRBV28, the J gene TRBJ2-3, with 8 nucleotides matching TRBD1. This CDR3 region has 14 residues. In germline, CDR1 is MDHEN, CDR2 SYDVKM. V was pared by 8 bases and J by 6 bases, with 10 bases of the junction left unmatched. This chain's CDR3 is CASLRDRSVDTQYF. The CDR3 coding sequence is TGTGCCAGCCTAAGGGACAGGTCCGTGGATACGCAGTATTTT.

J is TRBJ2-5 and V is TRBV2; a weak D match, TRBD1 (5 bases). Trimming took off 2 bases at V and 5 bases at J, with 9 bases between the two ends. Germline-derived CDR1 and CDR2 are SNHLY and FYNNEI. The CDR3 extends over 13 amino acids. CDR3 DNA: TGTGCCAGCAGTGAATCAGGGTTTGAGACCCAGTACTTC. Translated, it gives CASSESGFETQYF.

The CDR3 nucleotides read TGTGCCAGCAGTTCCTCAATGACAGTCACTAGCACAGATACGCAGTATTTT. Protein sequence: CASSSSMTVTSTDTQYF. This chain links TRBV6-5 with TRBJ2-3, with a tentative D call TRBD1 (5 bases). This CDR3 is 17 amino acids long. Between the trimmed V and J ends, which lost 4 bases and 0 bases, there was a span of 17 bases. Germline CDR1 is MNHEY and CDR2 is SVGAGI.

A few counts support this clonotype. This chain connects TRBV20-1 to TRBJ2-4; D unclear. The CDR3 loop spans 13 amino acids. V was cut by 5 bases and J by 3 bases, with 11 bases left in between. Germline values: CDR1 DFQATT, CDR2 SNEGSKA (reference sequence). CDR3 residues: CSAWTPGKNIQYF. For the CDR3, the DNA is TGCAGTGCTTGGACCCCGGGCAAAAACATTCAGTACTTC.

The sample holds a few counts of this clonotype. The chain joins TRBV9 to TRBJ2-5; D is undetermined. The length of the CDR3 is 13 residues. CDR1 and CDR2 (germline): SGDLS, YYNGEE. Trimming removed 0 bases at V and 5 bases at J, with 8 bases between. The CDR3 sequence is CASSVGGLETQYF. The CDR3 nucleotides are TGTGCCAGCAGCGTAGGAGGCCTTGAGACCCAGTACTTC.

This clonotype appeared a few times. This rearrangement joins TRBV6-5 to TRBJ2-5, with 9 positions matching TRBD2. The J call may not be correct, given that the DNA end is closer to TRBJ2-1. CDR1 and CDR2 from the germline V gene are MNHEY and SVGAGI. This CDR3 has 13 amino acids. The CDR3 DNA is TGTGCCAGCAGGAGACTAGCGGACTCCGAGCAGTTCTTC. This gives the protein CASRRLADSEQFF.